The 11 T cell receptor beta chains presented below share a single source sample, sequenced in a study of shared T cell receptors in the human thymus. The protocol was immunoSEQ multiplex PCR, while the TCRdb copy is restricted to in-frame clones and leaves out a portion. This sample yields roughly 500,000 clones, of which about four fifths are seen a single time; more than 0.01% belongs to the top ten. This sample also belongs to another study, concerning human thymus T cells.

Material for sequencing was thymocytes. These receptors were collected from a boy younger than two with a congenital heart defect.

This clone appeared a single time. This chain connects TRBV11-1 to TRBJ2-4; the match to TRBD1 covers 11 bases. Trimming took 4 bases from V and 2 from J; bases not matched to a gene: 4. Germline V gene sequence: CDR1 SGHAT, CDR2 FQDESV (reference sequence). CDR3 length: 16 residues. The CDR3 spells CASSSRDRGTKNIQYF. The DNA of the CDR3 is TGTGCCAGCAGCTCCCGGGACAGGGGGACCAAAAACATTCAGTACTTC.

This clone appeared a few times. The rearrangement links TRBV19 to TRBJ1-1; TRBD1 aligns across 8 bases. In germline, CDR1 is LNHDA, CDR2 SQIVND (reference sequence). V shed 5 bases, J shed 5 bases, and the junction held 7 bases outside the gene matches. This CDR3 contains 14 residues. CDR3 DNA sequence: TGTGCCAGTAGTTCTTGGACAGGGTCTACTGAAGCTTTCTTT. Protein: CASSSWTGSTEAFF.

The rearrangement joins TRBV6-6 to TRBJ2-1, with D unclear. The CDR3 runs 14 residues. Germline CDR1 reads MNHNY; CDR2 reads SVGAGI (reference sequence). V was shortened by 3 bases and J by 6 bases, with 12 bases between the two germline ends. The DNA of the CDR3 is TGTGCCAGCAGTTATTTCTCCCCTCCCAATGAGCAGTTCTTC. It translates to CASSYFSPPNEQFF.

V usage is TRBV15 and J usage is TRBJ2-7; 8 bases line up with TRBD1. The V segment lost 0 bases and the J segment 1 base; nucleotides outside the gene matches: 2. Per the germline V gene, CDR1 is LNHNV and CDR2 is YYDKDF (reference sequence). The CDR3 runs 15 residues. CDR3: CATSREGDRSYEQYF. The CDR3 DNA reads as TGTGCCACCAGCAGAGAAGGGGACAGGTCCTACGAGCAGTACTTC.

This clone has only one observation. The chain has TRBV6-1 and TRBJ2-7; 7 bases map to TRBD2. The V gene's germline CDR1 is MNHNS and CDR2 SASEGT. V lost 6 bases and J lost 2; bases outside the gene matches: 4. CDR3 length equals 13 residues. CDR3 sequence reads: CASSLRETYEQYF. The DNA of the CDR3 is TGTGCCAGCAGCCTGCGGGAGACCTACGAGCAGTACTTC.

The chain couples TRBV10-1 to TRBJ2-7, with D tentatively TRBD1 (6 bases). The V end was cut by 4 bases, the J end by 2 bases, with 12 bases between. The germline V gene has CDR1 WNHNN and CDR2 SYGVQD (reference sequence). The CDR3 covers 14 residues. CDR3 nucleotides: TGCGCCAGCAGTGGAGTGAAGGGGGCCTACGAGCAGTACTTC. Amino acids: CASSGVKGAYEQYF.

The CDR3 is CAISGEPGAYEQYF. For the CDR3, the DNA is TGTGCCATCAGTGGGGAGCCGGGGGCCTACGAGCAGTACTTC. The rearrangement joins TRBV10-3 to TRBJ2-7; TRBD2 is a possible D gene (6 bases). Trimming stripped 4 bases from V and 2 bases from J, with 12 bases between. The germline CDR1 and CDR2 sequences are ENHRY and SYGVKD. This CDR3 has 14 residues.

This clone came up a few times. J is TRBJ2-7 and V is TRBV28; weak D call: TRBD2 (5 bases). The CDR3 sequence is 15 residues long. Germline V gene sequence: CDR1 MDHEN, CDR2 SYDVKM. V was cut by 5 bases and J by 2 bases, with 16 bases left in between. CDR3 loop: CASSPNRGTPYEQYF. The CDR3 DNA sequence: TGTGCCAGCAGTCCGAACCGGGGAACCCCCTACGAGCAGTACTTC.

The chain has TRBV27 and TRBJ2-7; D might be TRBD1 (6 bases). CDR3 length: 14 residues. Trimming stripped 10 bases from V and 2 bases from J, with 18 bases between. The germline V gene encodes CDR1 MNHEY and CDR2 SMNVEV (reference sequence). The CDR3 bases are TGTGCCACCAGACAGGCCACTACCACCTACGAGCAGTACTTC. Translating gives CATRQATTTYEQYF.

This rearrangement joins TRBV7-2 to TRBJ1-2, with 9 bases aligning to TRBD1. The V segment lost 10 bases and the J segment 2 bases; nucleotides outside the gene matches: 8. Germline CDR1 and CDR2: SGHTA and FQGNSA. CDR3 length equals 14 residues. For the CDR3, the DNA is TGTGCCACCAAAGGGACAGGGCCCAACTATGGCTACACCTTC. Residues: CATKGTGPNYGYTF.

J is TRBJ2-4 and V is TRBV7-9, with TRBD2 identical over 8 bases. V was pared by 10 bases and J by 8 bases, with 7 bases of the junction left unmatched. There are 12 residues in the CDR3. The germline V gene has CDR1 SEHNR and CDR2 FQNEAQ (reference sequence). CDR3 sequence: CATPGGADIQYF. The CDR3 coding sequence is TGTGCCACCCCGGGGGGGGCAGACATTCAGTACTTC.